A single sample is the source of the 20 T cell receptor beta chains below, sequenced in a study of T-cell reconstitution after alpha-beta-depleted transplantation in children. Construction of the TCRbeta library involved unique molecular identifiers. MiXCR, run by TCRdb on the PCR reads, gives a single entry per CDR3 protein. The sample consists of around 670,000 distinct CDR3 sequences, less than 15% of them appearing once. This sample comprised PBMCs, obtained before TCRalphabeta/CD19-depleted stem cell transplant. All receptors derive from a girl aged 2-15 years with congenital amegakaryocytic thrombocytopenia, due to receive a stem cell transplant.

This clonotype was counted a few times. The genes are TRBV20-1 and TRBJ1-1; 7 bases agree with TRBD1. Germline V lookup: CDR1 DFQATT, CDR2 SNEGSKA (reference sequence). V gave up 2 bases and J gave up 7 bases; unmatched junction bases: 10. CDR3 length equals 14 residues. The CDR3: CSARLDREGLEAFF. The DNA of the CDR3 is TGCAGTGCTAGACTTGACAGGGAAGGGCTTGAAGCTTTCTTT.

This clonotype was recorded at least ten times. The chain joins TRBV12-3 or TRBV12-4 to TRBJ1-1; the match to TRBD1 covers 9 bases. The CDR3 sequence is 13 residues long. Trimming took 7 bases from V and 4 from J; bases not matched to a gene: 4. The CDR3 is CASKWDRVTEAFF. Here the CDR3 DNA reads TGTGCCAGCAAGTGGGACAGGGTCACTGAAGCTTTCTTT.

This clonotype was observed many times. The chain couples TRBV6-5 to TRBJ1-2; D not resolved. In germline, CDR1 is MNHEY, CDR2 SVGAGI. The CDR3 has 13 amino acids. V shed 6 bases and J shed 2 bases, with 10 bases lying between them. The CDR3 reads CASSYERNYGYTF. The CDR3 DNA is TGTGCCAGCAGCTACGAACGGAACTATGGCTACACCTTC.

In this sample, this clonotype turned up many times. The CDR3 coding sequence is TGCGCCAGCAGCTTGCGCGGGAGGTTCGGAGAGACCCAGTACTTC. Its protein product is CASSLRGRFGETQYF. The chain has TRBV5-1 and TRBJ2-5, with 8 bases fitting TRBD2. The length of the CDR3 is 15 residues. The trim removed 1 base at V and 4 bases at J, leaving 6 bases unmatched. Germline V gene lookup returns CDR1 SGHRS and CDR2 YFSETQ. The full variable domain, rest sourced from reference TRBV5-1 and TRBJ2-5, is KAGVTQTPRYLIKTRGQQVTLSCSPISGHRSVSWYQQTPGQGLQFLFEYFSETQRNKGNFPGRFSGRQFSNSRSEMNVSTLELGDSALYLCASSLRGRFGETQYFGPGTRLLVL.

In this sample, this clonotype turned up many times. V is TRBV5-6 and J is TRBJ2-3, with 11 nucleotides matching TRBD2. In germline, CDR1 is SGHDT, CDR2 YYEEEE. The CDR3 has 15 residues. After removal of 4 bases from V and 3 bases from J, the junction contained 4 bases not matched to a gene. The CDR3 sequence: CASSPVAGGTDTQYF. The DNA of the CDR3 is TGTGCCAGCAGCCCGGTAGCGGGAGGGACAGATACGCAGTATTTT.

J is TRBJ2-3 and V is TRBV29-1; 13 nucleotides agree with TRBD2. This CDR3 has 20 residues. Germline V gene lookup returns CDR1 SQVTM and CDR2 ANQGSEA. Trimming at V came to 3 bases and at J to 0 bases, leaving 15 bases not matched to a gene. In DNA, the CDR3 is TGCAGCGTTGAGTTATGGGCGGTTTCGGGACTAGCGGGAAGCACAGATACGCAGTATTTT. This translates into CSVELWAVSGLAGSTDTQYF.

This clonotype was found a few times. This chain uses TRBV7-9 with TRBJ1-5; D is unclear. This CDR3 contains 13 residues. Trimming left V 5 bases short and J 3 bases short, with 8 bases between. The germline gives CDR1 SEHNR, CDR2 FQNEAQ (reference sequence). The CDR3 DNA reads TGTGCCAGCAGCCCAGACATCAATCAGCCCCAGCATTTT. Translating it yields CASSPDINQPQHF.

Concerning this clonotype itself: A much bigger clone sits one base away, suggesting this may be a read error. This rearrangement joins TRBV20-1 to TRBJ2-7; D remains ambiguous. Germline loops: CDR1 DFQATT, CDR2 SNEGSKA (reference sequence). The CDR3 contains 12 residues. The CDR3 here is CSFNRQFYEQYF. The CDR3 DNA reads TGCAGCTTTAATAGGCAATTCTACGAGCAGTACTTC.

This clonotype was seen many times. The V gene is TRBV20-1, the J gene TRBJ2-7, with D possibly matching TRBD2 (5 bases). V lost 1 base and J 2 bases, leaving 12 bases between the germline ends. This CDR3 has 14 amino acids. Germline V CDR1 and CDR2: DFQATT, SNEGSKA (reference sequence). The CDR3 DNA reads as TGCAGTGCTAGAGTAGAGGGAAGTCCCTACGAGCAGTACTTC. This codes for CSARVEGSPYEQYF.

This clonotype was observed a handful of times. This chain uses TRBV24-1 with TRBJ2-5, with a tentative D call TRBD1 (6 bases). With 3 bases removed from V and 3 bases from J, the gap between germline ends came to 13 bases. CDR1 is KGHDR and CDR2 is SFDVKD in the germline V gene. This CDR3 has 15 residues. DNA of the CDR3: TGTGCCACCAGTGATGGGGGCCGGTCCAAAGAGACCCAGTACTTC. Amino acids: CATSDGGRSKETQYF.

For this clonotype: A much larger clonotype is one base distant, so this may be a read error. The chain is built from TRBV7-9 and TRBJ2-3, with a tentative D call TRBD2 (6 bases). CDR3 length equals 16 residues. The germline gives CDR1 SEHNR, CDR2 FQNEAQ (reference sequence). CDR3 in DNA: TGTGCCAGCAGCCTGGGGACTCGCTACCGCACAGATAAGCAGTATTTT. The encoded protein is CASSLGTRYRTDKQYF.

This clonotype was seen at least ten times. The CDR3 DNA follows: TGTGCCAGCAGCGAGGGACTAGCGGGTTCATACGAGCAGTACTTC. It encodes CASSEGLAGSYEQYF. The chain couples TRBV9 to TRBJ2-7, with 12 bases aligning to TRBD2. With 3 bases clipped from V and 4 bases from J, the junction kept 5 bases outside the gene matches. The germline V gene encodes CDR1 SGDLS and CDR2 YYNGEE. The CDR3 sequence is 15 residues long. Full variable domain (remainder filled in from reference TRBV9 and TRBJ2-7): DSGVTQTPKHLITATGQRVTLRCSPRSGDLSVYWYQQSLDQGLQFLIQYYNGEERAKGNILERFSAQQFPDLHSELNLSSLELGDSALYFCASSEGLAGSYEQYFGPGTRLTVT.

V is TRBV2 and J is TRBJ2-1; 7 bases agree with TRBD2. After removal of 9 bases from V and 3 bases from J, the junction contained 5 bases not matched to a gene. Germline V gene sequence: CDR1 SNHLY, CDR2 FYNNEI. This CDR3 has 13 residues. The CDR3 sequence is CARTGTNYNEQFF. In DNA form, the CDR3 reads TGTGCCAGAACCGGGACTAACTACAATGAGCAGTTCTTC.

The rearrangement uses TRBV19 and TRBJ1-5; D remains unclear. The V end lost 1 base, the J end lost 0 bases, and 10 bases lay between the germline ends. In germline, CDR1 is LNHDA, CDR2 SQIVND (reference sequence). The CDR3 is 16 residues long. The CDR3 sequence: CASSIVDGNSNQPQHF. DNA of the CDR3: TGTGCCAGTAGTATAGTGGACGGTAATAGCAATCAGCCCCAGCATTTT.

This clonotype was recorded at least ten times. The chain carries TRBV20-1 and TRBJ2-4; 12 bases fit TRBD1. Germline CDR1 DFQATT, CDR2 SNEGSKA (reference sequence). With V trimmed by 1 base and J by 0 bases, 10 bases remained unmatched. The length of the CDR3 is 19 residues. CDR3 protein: CSARGLGTGGPLAKNIQYF. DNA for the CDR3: TGCAGTGCTAGAGGGTTAGGGACAGGGGGCCCACTAGCCAAAAACATTCAGTACTTC.

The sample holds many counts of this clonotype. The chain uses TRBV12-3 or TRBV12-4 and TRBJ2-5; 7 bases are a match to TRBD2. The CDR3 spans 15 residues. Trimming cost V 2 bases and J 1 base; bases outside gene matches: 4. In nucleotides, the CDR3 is TGTGCCAGCAGTTTAATTCTAGCGGCCCAAGAGACCCAGTACTTC. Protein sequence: CASSLILAAQETQYF.

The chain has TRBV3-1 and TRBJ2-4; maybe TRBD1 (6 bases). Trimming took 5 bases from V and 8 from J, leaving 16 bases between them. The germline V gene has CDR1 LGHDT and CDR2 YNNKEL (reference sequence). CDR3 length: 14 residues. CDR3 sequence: CASSDTGIEDIQYF. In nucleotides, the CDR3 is TGTGCCAGCAGCGACACAGGGATTGAGGACATTCAGTACTTC.

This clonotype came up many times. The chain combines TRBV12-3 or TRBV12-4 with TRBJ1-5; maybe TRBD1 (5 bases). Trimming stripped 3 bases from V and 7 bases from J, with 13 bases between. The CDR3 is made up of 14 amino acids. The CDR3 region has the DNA TGTGCCAGCAGTTTGGGACTAACGGACCAGCCCCAGCATTTT. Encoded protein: CASSLGLTDQPQHF.

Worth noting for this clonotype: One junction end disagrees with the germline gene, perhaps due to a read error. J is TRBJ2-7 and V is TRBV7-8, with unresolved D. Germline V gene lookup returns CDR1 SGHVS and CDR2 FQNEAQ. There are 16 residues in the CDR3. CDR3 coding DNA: TGTGCCAGCAGCTTAGGAGCCTATAGTTCCTCCTACGAGCAGCACTTC. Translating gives CASSLGAYSSSYEQHF.

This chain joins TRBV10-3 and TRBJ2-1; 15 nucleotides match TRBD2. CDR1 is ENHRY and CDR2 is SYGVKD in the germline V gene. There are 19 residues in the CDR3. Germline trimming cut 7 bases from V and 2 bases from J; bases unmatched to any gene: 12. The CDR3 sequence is CAIKSGLAGGPQTYNEQFF. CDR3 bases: TGTGCCATCAAGTCTGGACTAGCGGGAGGGCCGCAAACCTACAATGAGCAGTTCTTC.